This T cell receptor beta chain came from a study of monozygotic twins with inflammatory bowel disease. Study-level results: Using the inverse Simpson index, IBD patients had lower TCRbeta diversity than healthy co-twins. No detectable difference in repertoire similarity separated concordant from discordant twins, possibly as a result of limited power.

Incorporation of UMIs carrying a 6-nucleotide sample barcode was performed by template switching. From its re-call of the 5' RACE reads, TCRdb lists each CDR3 protein once, without DNA. This table holds around 410,000 distinct CDR3 sequences. Collection of a roughly 2.3 ml blood sample took place per donor. Looked up from germline, CDR1 is MNHNY and CDR2 is SVGAGI (reference sequence). This CDR3 is 14 amino acids long. With respect to this clonotype: Its specificity is not known.

The source material was blood. This sequence was found in a human donor with ulcerative colitis or Crohn's disease, or a healthy co-twin of an affected twin (not recorded which). V usage is TRBV6-6 and J usage is TRBJ1-2; the TCRdb call, TRBD1, lacks DNA for checking. CDR3 sequence: CASSSQGAAYGYTF.